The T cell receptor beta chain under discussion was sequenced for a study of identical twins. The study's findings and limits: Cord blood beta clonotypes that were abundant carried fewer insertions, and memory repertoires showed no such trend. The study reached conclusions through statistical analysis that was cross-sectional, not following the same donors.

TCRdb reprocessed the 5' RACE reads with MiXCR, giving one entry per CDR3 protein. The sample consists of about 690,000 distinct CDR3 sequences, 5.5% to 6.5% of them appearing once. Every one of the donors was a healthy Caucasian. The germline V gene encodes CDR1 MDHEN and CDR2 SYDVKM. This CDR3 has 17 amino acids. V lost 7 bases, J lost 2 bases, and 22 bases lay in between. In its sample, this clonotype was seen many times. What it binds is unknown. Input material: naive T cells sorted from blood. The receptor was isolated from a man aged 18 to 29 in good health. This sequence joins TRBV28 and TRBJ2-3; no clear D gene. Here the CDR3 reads CASKGWSRRTLTDTQYF. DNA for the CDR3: TGTGCCAGCAAAGGGTGGTCCCGGCGGACCCTCACAGATACGCAGTATTTT.